This T cell receptor (beta chain) stems from a study of T-cell reconstitution after alpha-beta-depleted transplantation in children. In its sample, this clonotype was seen many times. The antigen is undetermined. General observations from the study: Recipient T cells and thymic progenitors that survived gave rise to the high TCRbeta diversity observed at day 60 in some patients. After one year, T-cell counts and TCRbeta diversity mostly came from new T cells.

Unique molecular identifiers were used to barcode this TCRbeta library. TCRdb ran MiXCR on the PCR reads and lists one entry per CDR3 protein. The profile shows some 300,000 distinct CDR3 sequences, 6% to 10% of them singletons. Trimming shortened V by 2 bases and J by 2 bases, and 10 bases separated the two germline ends. The CDR3 totals 15 residues. Per germline, CDR1 SGHKS and CDR2 YYEKEE (reference sequence). This clonotype originated in a female patient younger than 10 who had a stem cell transplant for Fanconi anemia, so the T cells may come from the graft donor. The chain uses TRBV5-5 and TRBJ1-4; D call uncertain. This specimen consisted of peripheral blood, obtained 360 days after TCRalphabeta/CD19-depleted stem cell transplant. Written as DNA, the CDR3 is TGTGCCAGCAGCTTCAGGTTGGCGACTAATGAAAAACTGTTTTTT. Its translation: CASSFRLATNEKLFF.